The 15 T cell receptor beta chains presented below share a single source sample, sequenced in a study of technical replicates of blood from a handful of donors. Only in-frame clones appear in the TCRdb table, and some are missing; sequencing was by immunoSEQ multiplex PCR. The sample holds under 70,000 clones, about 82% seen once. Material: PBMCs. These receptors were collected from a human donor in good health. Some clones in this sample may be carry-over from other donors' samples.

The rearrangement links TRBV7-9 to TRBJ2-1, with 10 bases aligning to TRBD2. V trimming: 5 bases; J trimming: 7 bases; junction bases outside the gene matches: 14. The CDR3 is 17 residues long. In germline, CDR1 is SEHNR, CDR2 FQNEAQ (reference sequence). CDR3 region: CASSESGTSERQNEQFF. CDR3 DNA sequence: TGTGCCAGCAGCGAGTCCGGGACTAGCGAAAGACAAAATGAGCAGTTCTTC.

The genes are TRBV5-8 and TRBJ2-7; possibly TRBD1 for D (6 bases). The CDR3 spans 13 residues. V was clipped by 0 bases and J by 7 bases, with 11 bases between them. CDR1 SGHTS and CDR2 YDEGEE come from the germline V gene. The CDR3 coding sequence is TGTGCCAGCAGCTTGGAGGGGGTCCGAGAGCAGTACTTC. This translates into CASSLEGVREQYF.

Here the CDR3 DNA reads TGTGCCAGCAGAGCCGGGACAGGGGTCTCCTACGAGCAGTACTTC. Protein: CASRAGTGVSYEQYF. The chain is built from TRBV6-5 and TRBJ2-7, with 10 bases identical to TRBD1. J was trimmed by 0 bases and V by 6 bases; bases with no gene match: 5. In germline, CDR1 is MNHEY, CDR2 SVGAGI. The CDR3 is 15 residues long.

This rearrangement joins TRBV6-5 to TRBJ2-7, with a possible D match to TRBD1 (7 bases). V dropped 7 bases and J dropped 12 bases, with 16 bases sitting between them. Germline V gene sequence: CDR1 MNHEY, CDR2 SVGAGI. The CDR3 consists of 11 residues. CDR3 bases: TGTGCCAGCACTGGAGGGGGACAGTGGTACTTC. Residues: CASTGGGQWYF.

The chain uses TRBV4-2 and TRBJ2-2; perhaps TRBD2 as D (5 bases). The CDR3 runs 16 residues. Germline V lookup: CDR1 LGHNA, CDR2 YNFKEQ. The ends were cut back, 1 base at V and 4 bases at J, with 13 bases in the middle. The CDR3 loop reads CASSQVGVGGTGELFF. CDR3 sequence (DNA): TGTGCCAGCAGCCAAGTGGGAGTCGGCGGCACCGGGGAGCTGTTTTTT.

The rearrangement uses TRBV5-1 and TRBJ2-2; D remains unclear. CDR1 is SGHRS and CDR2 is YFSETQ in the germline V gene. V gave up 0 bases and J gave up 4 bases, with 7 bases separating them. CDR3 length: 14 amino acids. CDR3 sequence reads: CASSLDSTTGELFF. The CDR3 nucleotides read TGCGCCAGCAGCTTGGACAGCACCACCGGGGAGCTGTTTTTT.

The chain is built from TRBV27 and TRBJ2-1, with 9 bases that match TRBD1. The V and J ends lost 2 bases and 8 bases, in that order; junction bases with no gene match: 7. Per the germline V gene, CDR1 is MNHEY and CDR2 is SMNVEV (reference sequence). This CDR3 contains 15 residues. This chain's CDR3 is CASSLTGTGMHEQFF. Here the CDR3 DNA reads TGTGCCAGCAGTTTAACAGGGACAGGGATGCATGAGCAGTTCTTC.

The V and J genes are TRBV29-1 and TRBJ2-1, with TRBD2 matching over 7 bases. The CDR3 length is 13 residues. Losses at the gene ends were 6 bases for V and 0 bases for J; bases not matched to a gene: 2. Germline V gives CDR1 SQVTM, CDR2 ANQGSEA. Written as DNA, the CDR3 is TGCAGCGTCCGGGACTACTCCTACAATGAGCAGTTCTTC. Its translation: CSVRDYSYNEQFF.

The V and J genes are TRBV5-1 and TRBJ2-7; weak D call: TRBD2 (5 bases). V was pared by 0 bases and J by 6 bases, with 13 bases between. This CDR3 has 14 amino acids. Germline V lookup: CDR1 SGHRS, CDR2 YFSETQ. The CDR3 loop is CASSLEREEGEQYF. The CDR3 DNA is TGCGCCAGCAGCTTGGAACGGGAAGAGGGCGAGCAGTACTTC. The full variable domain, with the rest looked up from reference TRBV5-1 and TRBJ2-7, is KAGVTQTPRYLIKTRGQQVTLSCSPISGHRSVSWYQQTPGQGLQFLFEYFSETQRNKGNFPGRFSGRQFSNSRSEMNVSTLELGDSALYLCASSLEREEGEQYFGPGTRLTVT.

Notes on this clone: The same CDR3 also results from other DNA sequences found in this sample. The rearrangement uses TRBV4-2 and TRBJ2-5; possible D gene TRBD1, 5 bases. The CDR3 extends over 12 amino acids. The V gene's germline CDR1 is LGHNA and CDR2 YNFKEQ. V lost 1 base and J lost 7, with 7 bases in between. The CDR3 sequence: CASSQGGGTQYF. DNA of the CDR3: TGTGCCAGCAGCCAAGGGGGCGGGACCCAGTACTTC.

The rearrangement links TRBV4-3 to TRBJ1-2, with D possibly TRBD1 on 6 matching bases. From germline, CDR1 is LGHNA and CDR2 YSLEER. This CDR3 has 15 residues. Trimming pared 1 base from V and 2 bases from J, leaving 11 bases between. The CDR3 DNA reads TGCGCCAGCAGCCAAGCGGACAGACCAAACTATGGCTACACCTTC. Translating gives CASSQADRPNYGYTF.

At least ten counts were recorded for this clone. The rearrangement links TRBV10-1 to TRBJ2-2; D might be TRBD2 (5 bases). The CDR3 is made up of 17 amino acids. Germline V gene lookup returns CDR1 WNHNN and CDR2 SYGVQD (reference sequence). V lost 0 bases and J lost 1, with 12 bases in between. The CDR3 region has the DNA TGCGCCAGCAGTGAGTCGACTCGTAGCGTGAACACCGGGGAGCTGTTTTTT. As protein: CASSESTRSVNTGELFF.

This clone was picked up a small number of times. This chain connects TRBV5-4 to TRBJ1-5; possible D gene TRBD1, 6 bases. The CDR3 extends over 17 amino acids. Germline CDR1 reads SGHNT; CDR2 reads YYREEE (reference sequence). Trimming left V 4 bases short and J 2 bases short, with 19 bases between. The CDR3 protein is CASSRRTASGGNQPQHF. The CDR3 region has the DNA TGTGCCAGCAGCCGGAGGACAGCCAGCGGGGGCAATCAGCCCCAGCATTTT. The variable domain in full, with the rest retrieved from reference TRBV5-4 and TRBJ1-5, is ETGVTQSPTHLIKTRGQQVTLRCSSQSGHNTVSWYQQALGQGPQFIFQYYREEENGRGNFPPRFSGLQFPNYSSELNVNALELDDSALYLCASSRRTASGGNQPQHFGDGTRLSIL.

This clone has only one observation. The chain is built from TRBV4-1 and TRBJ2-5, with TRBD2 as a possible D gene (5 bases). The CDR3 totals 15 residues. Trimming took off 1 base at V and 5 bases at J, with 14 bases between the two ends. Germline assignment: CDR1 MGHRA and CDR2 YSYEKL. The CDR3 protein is CASSQATSGWETQYF. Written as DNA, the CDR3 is TGCGCCAGCAGCCAAGCTACCAGCGGATGGGAGACCCAGTACTTC.

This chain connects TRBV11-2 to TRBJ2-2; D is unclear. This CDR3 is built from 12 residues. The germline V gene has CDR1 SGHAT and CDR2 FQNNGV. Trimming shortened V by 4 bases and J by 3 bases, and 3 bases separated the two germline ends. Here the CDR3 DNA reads TGTGCCAGCAGCTCCTACACCGGGGAGCTGTTTTTT. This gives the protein CASSSYTGELFF.